Here is one TCR beta chain with its context. Its antigen specificity is not known. No base quality values were provided; no much bigger clone lies one nucleotide off. The trim is 4 bases for V and 2 bases for J, with a gap of 9 bases between the germline ends. The CDR3 sequence holds 15 residues, the cysteine and phenylalanine included. Just CDR3 DNA is preserved here, 45 bases in frame from base 1. In the germline V gene, CDR1 corresponds to LGHNA and CDR2 to YNFKEQ. To be included, a participant needed at least one PBMC sample from before ART initiation plus at least two post-ART samples. Treatment was received in the United States of America by all participants with HIV. Before DNA extraction, cryopreserved samples of roughly 1-10 million PBMC were thawed and washed. At the time of the earliest PBMC sample, participants with HIV were aged between roughly 20 and 54 years. PBMC samples from each participant spanned 1-4 timepoints before ART initiation and 2-8 timepoints after ART initiation, with a median of 7 samples. Serial HIV viral load, CD4+ T-cell count, ART history and demographic data were obtained for every participant. Genomic DNA was extracted from unsorted PBMC with a Qiagen kit on a QIAcube, processed in batches of 12 samples.

Sequencing of the TRB variable region was done with the immunoSEQ hsTCRB v3.0 assay at survey level resolution. TRB sequencing targeted a depth of about 35,000-55,000 T-cell genomes per sample. Pooled TRB libraries were sequenced on an Illumina MiSeq with a v3 150-cycle kit. On the study's bioinformatics: Analysis of repertoires was carried out in R inside a reproducible Nextflow workflow spanning QC, data transformation and analysis. LymphoSeq2, an R package for exploring AIRR-Seq data, was used to implement custom analyses. Several samples yielding fewer than 5000 total TRB sequences were excluded, leaving around 190 analyzed HIV repertoires. Among the 188 retained HIV repertoires, roughly 60 were collected before ART initiation and roughly 130 were collected after ART initiation. Repertoires were downsampled to 5000 TRB nucleotide sequences, with summary statistics averaged over 100 downsampling iterations. The analysis kept only TRB sequences whose CDR3 regions were at least seven amino acids long. Diversity was measured with a Shannon entropy-derived clonality score and the Gini coefficient. Repertoire networks linked the top 5000 CDR3 amino acid sequences whenever two sequences differed by an edit distance of one. For TRB CDR3 amino acid sequences, GLIPH2 was used to predict antigen specificity groups and MHC restriction. Known CMV, EBV, HIV or tissue antigen associations were flagged by matching CDR3 amino acid sequences against VDJdb and McPAS-TCR. Pre-ART, post-ART and control groups were compared with Wilcoxon signed-rank tests and Holm-Bonferroni correction. Entries here come from immuneACCESS through TCRdb and include only in-frame sequences with V and J called. Some clones fail to appear in such tables; in the studies checked, an unresolved V gene covers under half of the shortfall, and the cause of the remainder is unknown. V, J and clone size are those of that table, while D and trimming were read from the DNA. The sample yields fewer than 35,000 clones; around 72% were counted once. The ten top clones hold roughly 8.2% of the sample.

The sample comes from a study of long-term antiretroviral therapy in people with HIV (dated by TCRdb to between 2021 and 2024). Background for the entire study: The earliest samples were collected about a decade before the 2015 WHO recommendation for immediate ART, when ART was typically delayed until CD4 counts fell. A retrospective serial study tested whether changes in peripheral blood TRB repertoire composition and diversity were associated with ART initiation and durable HIV suppression. A total of under 250 cryopreserved PBMC samples came from 25 to 35 adults with confirmed HIV infection and were collected serially over a mean of roughly six years (range 1-12). Eleven of the 30 participants with HIV were female. No cross-contamination during QIAcube processing was shown when test extractions of a monoclonal T-cell line were performed alongside about 33 polyclonal samples. Beyond this particular receptor, the publication reports: No data were available on ART adherence, viral resistance or therapy changes, limiting inferences about post-ART repertoire changes. Unsorted PBMC were profiled instead of sorted CD4+ and CD8+ T cells because pre-ART samples had limited cell numbers. The samples were dated from the mid-2000s to the late 2010s, and the ART regimens that were used may be less effective than current ART regimens. Expanded TRB clones identified before ART initiation dominated the repertoire at all time points, although this dominance fluctuated and declined in many PLHIV after ART. Owing to limited PBMC availability, only the TCR beta chain was sequenced, without alpha chain pairing. A significant increase in TRB diversity was found to be associated with ART initiation, although TRB diversity was observed to remain significantly below that of transplant donor controls even after long-term ART. Narrower CDR3 length ranges were observed in HIV repertoires than in controls, and an antigen-experienced repertoire with only a slight naive shift after ART was suggested by the network structure.

Sequencing was performed on unsorted PBMCs, taken 3.1 years after starting antiretroviral therapy. The receptor's source is a woman aged 50 to 60 with HIV. The sequence joins TRBV4-2 to TRBJ1-6; the D gene lacks a confident call. The sequenced DNA: TGTGCCAGCAGCCCCCGACAAGCCTATAATTCACCCCTCCACTTT. Translated, it gives CASSPRQAYNSPLHF.